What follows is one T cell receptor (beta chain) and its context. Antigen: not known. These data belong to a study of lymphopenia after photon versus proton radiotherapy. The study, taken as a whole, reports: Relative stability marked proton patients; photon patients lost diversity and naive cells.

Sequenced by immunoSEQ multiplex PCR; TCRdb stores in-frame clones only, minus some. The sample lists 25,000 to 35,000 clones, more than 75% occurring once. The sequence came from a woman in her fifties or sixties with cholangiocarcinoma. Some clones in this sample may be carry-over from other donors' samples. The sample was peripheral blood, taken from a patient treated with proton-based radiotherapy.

The CDR3 DNA is TGTGCCAGCAGCTTTAGCGGGGGAGGGGAGACCCAGTACTTC. It yields the protein CASSFSGGGETQYF. The rearrangement uses TRBV7-2 and TRBJ2-5, with 9 bases matching TRBD2. The length of the CDR3 is 14 residues. Trimming took 3 bases from V and 5 from J; bases not matched to a gene: 4. Germline loops: CDR1 SGHTA, CDR2 FQGNSA.